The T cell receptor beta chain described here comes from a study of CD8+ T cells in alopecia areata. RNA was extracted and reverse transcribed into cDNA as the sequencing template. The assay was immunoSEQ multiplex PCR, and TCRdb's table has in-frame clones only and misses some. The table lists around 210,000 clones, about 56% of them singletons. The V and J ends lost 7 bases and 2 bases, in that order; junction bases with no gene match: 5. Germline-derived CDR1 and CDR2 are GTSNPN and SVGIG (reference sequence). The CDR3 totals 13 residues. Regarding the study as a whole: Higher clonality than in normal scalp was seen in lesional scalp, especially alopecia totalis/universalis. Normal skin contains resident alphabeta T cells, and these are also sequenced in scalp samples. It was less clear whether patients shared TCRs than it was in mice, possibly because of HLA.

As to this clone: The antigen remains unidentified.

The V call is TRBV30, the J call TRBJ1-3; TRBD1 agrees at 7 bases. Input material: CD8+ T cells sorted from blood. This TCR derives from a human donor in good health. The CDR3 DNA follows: TGTGCCTATTTCGACAGGGCTGGAAACACCATATATTTT. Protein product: CAYFDRAGNTIYF.